The present entry profiles one T cell receptor (beta chain) with its context. The antigen remains unidentified. CDR3 size: 14 residues. The junction had 7 bases not matched to a gene; V was cut back by 4 bases and J by 7 bases. Germline-derived CDR1 and CDR2 are MNHNS and SASEGT. This entry comes from a study of cytomegalovirus exposure and HLA in healthy donors. General observations from the study: Researchers catalogued approximately 170 TCR beta chains as cytomegalovirus-associated.

Method: immunoSEQ multiplex PCR; TCRdb's copy keeps in-frame clones and lacks some. The sample lists around 350,000 clones; roughly 90% were seen once. The specimen sequenced was PBMCs. The chain couples TRBV6-1 to TRBJ1-2; 9 nucleotides match TRBD1. This receptor was identified in a young woman in good health and CMV-seronegative. DNA of the CDR3: TGTGCCAGCAGTGTAGGACAGGGGCCAGGTGGCTACACCTTC. Translation: CASSVGQGPGGYTF.